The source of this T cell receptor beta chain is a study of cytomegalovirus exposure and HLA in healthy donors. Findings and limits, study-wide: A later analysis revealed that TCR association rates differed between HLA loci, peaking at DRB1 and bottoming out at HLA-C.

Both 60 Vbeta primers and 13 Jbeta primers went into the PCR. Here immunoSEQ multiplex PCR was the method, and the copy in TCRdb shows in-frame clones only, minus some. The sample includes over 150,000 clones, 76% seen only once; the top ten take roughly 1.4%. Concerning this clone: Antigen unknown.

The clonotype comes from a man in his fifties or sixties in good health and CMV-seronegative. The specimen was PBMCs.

Written as DNA, the CDR3 is TGTGCCAGTAGTACGACAGGGGGGAACACCGGGGAGCTGTTTTTT. Residues: CASSTTGGNTGELFF. The rearrangement uses TRBV19 and TRBJ2-2; 9 nucleotides align to TRBD1. Germline trimming cut 4 bases from V and 1 base from J; bases unmatched to any gene: 1. In germline, CDR1 is LNHDA, CDR2 SQIVND (reference sequence). The CDR3 extends over 15 amino acids.